This T cell receptor beta chain was captured by sequencing in a study of blood T cell repertoires in COVID-19. Looking at the study overall: The study drew acute and convalescent COVID-19 samples from the United States, Italy and Spain.

Original methodology: Estimates of nucleated cell counts were drawn from the amplification of reference gene primers. Repertoires were generated with immunoSEQ multiplex PCR, while TCRdb's copy carries only in-frame clones and drops some. The DNA gave D and trimming, while V, J and clone size come from that table. This table holds 52,000 or so clones, roughly 91% found once. After removal of 2 bases from V and 6 bases from J, the junction contained 7 bases not matched to a gene. Looked up from germline, CDR1 is SGHRS and CDR2 is YFSETQ. The CDR3 covers 14 residues. This receptor was obtained from a human donor in a cohort sampled during active COVID-19. The chain employs TRBV5-1 and TRBJ2-7; 8 bases match TRBD1. Sample: peripheral blood. CDR3 protein: CASSFRQGAIEQYF. The DNA for the CDR3 is TGCGCCAGCAGCTTTAGGCAGGGGGCCATCGAGCAGTACTTC.